This paragraph covers one TCR beta chain sequence. What it binds is not known. Being one base from a much bigger clone, this may be a read error. This sample was included in a study of T cells in Graves' hyperthyroidism and ophthalmopathy. Not enrolled were patients with uncontrolled infection, other autoimmune disease, pregnancy or lactation. This CDR3 spans 15 amino acids. The germline gives CDR1 MDHEN, CDR2 SYDVKM. Amplified TCR beta CDR3 regions came from RNA transcripts. Primed by the HTBI set, a first-round RT-PCR was run on the TCR CDR3. TCRdb analysed the multiplex PCR reads with MiXCR anew, one entry per CDR3 protein. The profile shows approximately 640,000 distinct CDR3 sequences, roughly 17% of them singletons. Study-wide findings and caveats: Most clonotypes expanded in the thyroid (above 0.001) were also present in blood.

The sequencing sample was made of blood. This sequence was found in a woman aged 25 to 45 with Graves' hyperthyroidism. The chain employs TRBV28 and TRBJ1-1; 9 nucleotides match TRBD1. The CDR3 DNA sequence: TGTGCCTGCAGCACGACAGGGGGATATGACACTGAAGCTTTCTTT. This sequence encodes CACSTTGGYDTEAFF.